The rows below give T cell receptor beta chains drawn from one sample of a study of cytomegalovirus exposure and HLA in healthy donors. Data came from immunoSEQ multiplex PCR; TCRdb stores just in-frame clones and leaves some out. The data show some 180,000 clones, with roughly 10% seen just once and 1% to 1.5% held by the top ten. Sequencing was performed on PBMCs. These receptors came from a woman in her 30s in good health and CMV-seropositive. Each CDR3 is given with its conserved first and last residue. Fields, in order: J gene, CDR3 length, D gene, clone size, V gene, CDR3 DNA, CDR3 protein. A D gene is named only where the DNA matches it firmly. Where a row states a size, it is once, few, many or the class of an expanded clone; other rows omit it.

j_gene: TRBJ2-3
len: 18
d_gene: TRBD1
abundance: NA
v_gene: TRBV4-1
CDR3nt: TGCGCCAGCAGCCAGGAATACCCGGGACAGCGTCTATCAGATACGCAGTATTTT
CDR3aa: CASSQEYPGQRLSDTQYF

j_gene: TRBJ2-1
len: 17
d_gene: NA
abundance: few
v_gene: TRBV30
CDR3nt: TGTGCCGGAAAGGTGTACGACTATGGTGGCTCCTACAATGAGCAGTTCTTC
CDR3aa: CAGKVYDYGGSYNEQFF

j_gene: TRBJ1-4
len: 16
d_gene: NA
abundance: NA
v_gene: TRBV18
CDR3nt: TGTGCCAGCTCATCGACAGTAGCAGCAACTAATGAAAAACTGTTTTTT
CDR3aa: CASSSTVAATNEKLFF

j_gene: TRBJ1-2
len: 16
d_gene: NA
abundance: few
v_gene: TRBV6-6
CDR3nt: TGTGCCAGCAGAGACTCCCAGGGAAGGGCTAACTATGGCTACACCTTC
CDR3aa: CASRDSQGRANYGYTF

j_gene: TRBJ1-1
len: 14
d_gene: NA
abundance: NA
v_gene: TRBV6-5
CDR3nt: TGTGCCAGCAGGAACCCGATAGCGAACACTGAAGCTTTCTTT
CDR3aa: CASRNPIANTEAFF

j_gene: TRBJ2-5
len: 14
d_gene: TRBD1
abundance: few
v_gene: TRBV5-1
CDR3nt: TGCGCCAGCAGCTCAACAGGGGCAGGGGAGACCCAGTACTTC
CDR3aa: CASSSTGAGETQYF

j_gene: TRBJ2-5
len: 16
d_gene: NA
abundance: NA
v_gene: TRBV5-4
CDR3nt: TGTGCCAGCAGCGTGGGGGGTAGGGGGAGTCAAGAGACCCAGTACTTC
CDR3aa: CASSVGGRGSQETQYF

j_gene: TRBJ1-1
len: 13
d_gene: TRBD1
abundance: NA
v_gene: TRBV7-9
CDR3nt: TGTGCCAGCAGCTTCGCCCTGGGACAGGAGGCTTTCTTT
CDR3aa: CASSFALGQEAFF

j_gene: TRBJ2-6
len: 16
d_gene: TRBD1
abundance: NA
v_gene: TRBV27
CDR3nt: TGTGCCAGTCTACAGGGGCACTCACCTGGGGCCAACGTCCTGACTTTC
CDR3aa: CASLQGHSPGANVLTF

j_gene: TRBJ2-3
len: 14
d_gene: NA
abundance: NA
v_gene: TRBV5-1
CDR3nt: TGCGCCAGCAGCTTACTGGGGCTTACGGATACGCAGTATTTT
CDR3aa: CASSLLGLTDTQYF

j_gene: TRBJ1-5
len: 15
d_gene: NA
abundance: NA
v_gene: TRBV18
CDR3nt: TGTGCCAGCTCACACACGACGGGGGGCGATCAGCCCCAGCATTTT
CDR3aa: CASSHTTGGDQPQHF

j_gene: TRBJ2-1
len: 15
d_gene: NA
abundance: NA
v_gene: TRBV10-1
CDR3nt: TGCGCCAGCAGCAAAAGCGGTGACTCCTACAATGAGCAGTTCTTC
CDR3aa: CASSKSGDSYNEQFF

j_gene: TRBJ2-7
len: 15
d_gene: NA
abundance: NA
v_gene: TRBV2
CDR3nt: TGTGCCAGCAGTGAAGCTGCTAGATTGGGCTACGAGCAGTACTTC
CDR3aa: CASSEAARLGYEQYF

j_gene: TRBJ2-1
len: 16
d_gene: TRBD2
abundance: NA
v_gene: TRBV5-1
CDR3nt: TGCGCCAGCAGCTTGGGGCTAGCGGGGTTCATAGGTGAGCAGTTCTTC
CDR3aa: CASSLGLAGFIGEQFF

j_gene: TRBJ2-3
len: 17
d_gene: NA
abundance: NA
v_gene: TRBV7-9
CDR3nt: TGTGCCAGCAGCTTAATACGAGGGCTAACAGATGCAGATACGCAGTATTTT
CDR3aa: CASSLIRGLTDADTQYF

j_gene: TRBJ2-7
len: 14
d_gene: TRBD2
abundance: few
v_gene: TRBV10-2
CDR3nt: TGCGCCAGCAGCAGTAGCGGGAGTCAGTACGAGCAGTACTTC
CDR3aa: CASSSSGSQYEQYF

j_gene: TRBJ1-3
len: 14
d_gene: NA
abundance: few
v_gene: TRBV5-6
CDR3nt: TGTGCCAGCAGCAGGGACATCTCTGGAAACACCATATATTTT
CDR3aa: CASSRDISGNTIYF

j_gene: TRBJ2-5
len: 14
d_gene: NA
abundance: few
v_gene: TRBV7-9
CDR3nt: TGTGCCAGCAGCTTAGGTAGCGGACAAGAGACCCAGTACTTC
CDR3aa: CASSLGSGQETQYF

j_gene: TRBJ2-1
len: 17
d_gene: NA
abundance: few
v_gene: TRBV5-1
CDR3nt: TGCGCCAGCAGCTTGGAGGCGGTGGGGGCCTCCTACAATGAGCAGTTCTTC
CDR3aa: CASSLEAVGASYNEQFF